This T cell receptor beta chain was sequenced for a study of Graves' ophthalmopathy and Graves' hyperthyroidism. Study observations and caveats: Separation of ophthalmopathy from stable hyperthyroidism was achieved by a 13-signature model, at about 90% sensitivity and approximately 84% specificity.

This clonotype came up a few times. Antigen unknown. As the template, RNA transcripts were used to amplify TCR beta CDR3 regions. First-round RT-PCR relied on HTBI primers, and a second-round multiplex PCR came next. In TCRdb, the multiplex PCR reads were re-called with MiXCR into one record per CDR3 protein. The sample consists of about 220,000 distinct CDR3 sequences, about a fifth of them appearing once. The V end was cut by 4 bases, the J end by 6 bases, with 13 bases between. CDR1 and CDR2 (germline): MNHEY, SMNVEV (reference sequence). This CDR3 has 15 residues. This TCR came from a woman aged 45-65 years with Graves' ophthalmopathy. The chain links TRBV27 to TRBJ1-6; D may be TRBD1 (6 bases). Sequenced input: peripheral blood. CDR3 region: CASSSPRTVNSPLHF. CDR3 nucleotide sequence: TGTGCCAGCAGTTCCCCCCGGACAGTTAATTCACCCCTCCACTTT.